This T cell receptor (beta chain) was sequenced during a study of cytomegalovirus exposure and HLA in healthy donors listed by TCRdb under 2017. Context from the whole study: An earlier analysis of several hundred of the donors reported 276 Gb of sequence data and some 120 million unique TCR beta sequences from roughly 200 million T cells. An early release that covered around 590 HLA-typed donors contained approximately 320 gigabases of sequencing data and 70 million to 100 million unique TCR sequences. Among the approximately 400 genotyped donors, under 90% belonged to the genetic ancestry cluster associated with self-reported Caucasian donors. The study aimed to test whether signatures of past pathogen exposure could be identified by cataloging public T cell receptors. The T cell repertoires of 700 or so subjects were profiled by immunosequencing and related to cytomegalovirus serostatus. A separate validation cohort of 100 to 150 different subjects was used in addition to the roughly 670-subject first cohort. To predict cytomegalovirus infection status, the study combined high-throughput TCR immunosequencing, statistical association of individual TCRs with disease status, and machine learning. A later analysis re-examined previously published TCR beta repertoires from several hundred donors and added high-resolution HLA genotyping to investigate patterns of TCR occurrence. The later analysis used no new phenotypic data to find candidate immune exposures, relying instead on TCR beta sequences and their occurrence across donors. In an earlier analysis of 587 of the donors, high-throughput TCR beta sequencing was used to judge whether each TCR beta V gene segment behaved as functional or pseudogenic. Alongside the repertoire data, information on donor age, sex, ethnicity and CMV serostatus was compiled. A later genetic analysis used genome-wide SNP genotypes for about three fifths of the 666 donors, treating that subset as a discovery cohort. Every repertoire in the discovery cohort had been generated on one and the same sequencing platform. HLA typing included class I and class II loci at four-digit resolution. Typing coverage differed by locus: A, B, C, DRB1 and DQB1 were typed in roughly 629-630 donors, DQA1 in about 500, DPA1 in around 600, and DPB1 in just under 490. Roughly 5 DR-DQ haplotypes were handled as single units for association and clustering because linkage in the cohort was strong. On average, 235,054 unique TCR beta nucleotide sequences were sequenced per donor among 350 to 400 genotyped donors of the cohort, with 15% to 20% of those sequences being non-productive.

In total, approximately 610 healthy bone marrow donors made up the cohort. Cohort members were all nominally healthy when sampled, although unrecorded immune exposures were likely present. The donor was CMV seropositive and was included in the group of 270 or so seropositive cohort members. Each donor provided a peripheral blood sample, and peripheral blood mononuclear cells were used for TCR beta sequencing. The Qiagen DNeasy Blood Extraction Kit was used to extract genomic DNA from the blood cell samples. The library was prepared using the immunoSEQ multiplex PCR assay. A mixture of 60 forward primers for TCR Vbeta segments and 13 reverse primers for TCR Jbeta segments was used in the multiplex PCR. Amplification of the CDR3 region of rearranged TCR beta genes was performed with a multiplex PCR assay on genomic DNA. Amplified TCR beta libraries were sequenced as 87-base-pair reads on the Illumina HiSeq System. As for the authors' bioinformatics: In a later analysis, some 80 million unique TCR beta chains were counted across the approximately 620 repertoires, and some 10 million of these chains were shared by at least two donors. Raw reads were error-corrected and collapsed into unique sequences by a nearest-neighbor algorithm in which closely related sequences were merged to remove PCR and sequencing errors. V, D and J gene segments were assigned by aligning CDR3 sequences to IMGT reference sequences. For a sequence to be retained, a match of at least six nucleotides was required to both a V gene segment and a J gene segment. A rearrangement counted as productive if the CDR3 had no stop codons and remained in frame with V and J, and every other rearrangement counted as non-productive. CDR3 was defined by IMGT convention, running from the second conserved V-encoded cysteine to the conserved J-encoded phenylalanine. The earlier analysis of some 580 of the donors excluded any sequence lacking an unambiguous match to a single V gene segment. In an earlier analysis of 450 to 700 of the donors, V segments were called functional above 56.7% productive rearrangements and were called segregating when the between-donor standard deviation exceeded 5%. A statistical classification framework was built to diagnose cytomegalovirus status from the catalog of TCR beta chain sequences. In a later analysis, TCR nucleotide sequences were compared against IMGT/GENE-DB human TR gene sequences so that V and J genes could be assigned. A later analysis assigned CDR3 sequences and most-parsimonious VDJ recombination scenarios with the TCRdist pipeline. In a later analysis, each TCR beta chain was defined by its CDR3 amino acid sequence together with its V-gene family, and reads lacking a unique V-gene family were excluded. To address suspected cross-contamination and a sequencing artifact, a later analysis removed 450 to 700 highly shared, low-generation-probability nucleotide sequences. A later analysis calculated a clonal expansion index for each public chain from normalized within-repertoire ranks of inferred template counts. In a later analysis, generation probabilities were computed with a VDJ recombination model fitted to out-of-frame rearrangements, and the resulting probabilities were checked against IGoR. In a later analysis, TCR-TCR, TCR-HLA and TCR-CMV co-occurrence was scored with hypergeometric tests, and a repertoire-size bias correction was applied to TCR pairs. A later analysis estimated false discovery rates by permuting HLA or CMV assignments 20 times. In a later analysis, co-occurring TCRs were grouped using DBSCAN, and TCRdist sequence similarity was added for clustering within HLA-allele-positive subsets. Co-occurrence clustering excluded repertoires with fewer than 30,000 or more than 120,000 public chains, plus five with anomalous nucleotide sharing. As stored in TCRdb, this immuneACCESS dataset retains in-frame rearrangements with V and J assigned. A fraction of the clones does not appear; measured against another copy, unresolved V genes explain less than half of the discrepancy, and the remainder lacks a known reason. V and J calls and clone size are as listed in that table; D and trimming were resolved from the DNA. This sample comprises 140,000 to 150,000 clones, 70% of them detected only once. The ten largest make up about 2% of the sample.

Beyond this particular receptor, the publication reports: In a later genetic analysis, fewer N-insertions in productive TCRs were reported among donors in an Asian-associated ancestry cluster than the 666-donor mean. In vitro tests confirmed that three of the cytomegalovirus-associated TCR beta chains recognize cytomegalovirus antigens. A later analysis found that most CMV-associated TCR beta chains appeared HLA-restricted, with HLA associations seemingly driven largely by CMV exposure. In an earlier analysis of around 500 of the donors, most TCR beta V segments appeared in productive rearrangements about 90% or about 30% of the time, broadly matching IMGT annotations. While some public TCRs were present in many individuals, most TCR sequences turned up only very rarely across donors. The study gave a list of about 160 TCR beta chains associated with cytomegalovirus. A later analysis found that HLA-associated TCR beta chains were more clonally expanded and had lower generation probabilities than equally common non-associated chains. According to a later analysis, TCR association rates differed among HLA loci, with DRB1 alleles showing the most associated TCRs and HLA-C alleles showing the fewest. An association between a missense DCLRE1C variant and V-gene and J-gene trimming of TCR beta chains was found in a later genetic analysis and replicated in an independent cohort. Strong co-occurrence of HLA alleles, especially DR and DQ, made assigning TCR associations to individual alleles difficult. Because HLA typing was missing for some donors at each locus, association tests included only the typed subset. In both the original and validation cohorts, the classifier was reported to diagnose cytomegalovirus status with high specificity and sensitivity. The presence/absence analyses assumed that sequencing depth was roughly uniform across donors, and that assumption may not be true. The only immune exposure information available for the cohort was CMV serostatus. Correlated functional status among segregating V segments might reflect linkage disequilibrium, but an unknown experimental factor could not be ruled out. A further reported finding was that TCR beta sequences accurately predicted the HLA-A and HLA-B alleles for most subjects in the first cohort. The authors suggested that the approach could potentially be generalized to other disease states and immunological phenotypes. The earlier analysis of approximately 540 of the donors excluded roughly 16 rarely observed V segments, including chromosome 9 orphons, because counts were too low. Only TCR beta chains were sequenced in this cohort, and the absence of alpha or paired-chain data limited detectable features. Several of the top co-occurrence clusters appeared to be linked to parvovirus B19, influenza, CMV and Epstein-Barr virus, according to a later analysis. The 87-base-pair reads could not distinguish some IMGT-functional V segments, including TRBV6-2 and TRBV6-3, so those segments were excluded. A cluster of highly shared sequence variants was judged likely to represent a technical artifact of the sequencing pipeline. A later analysis associated about 17,000 TCR beta sequences with specific HLA alleles at a false discovery rate of 0.05.

Trimming leaves V shorter by 1 base and J shorter by 8 bases, with the junction holding 7 bases beyond the gene matches. CDR3 length: 16 amino acids, cysteine to phenylalanine. Only the CDR3 DNA stays, 48 bases, in frame from base 1. The germline V gene yields SGDLS for CDR1 and YYNGEE for CDR2. Note on this clone: Its antigen target is currently unknown. No per-base quality is available; no much larger clone lies one base away.

The sequence links TRBV9 to TRBJ2-1, and 12 junctional nucleotides match TRBD1. Sequencing used PBMCs. The sequence came from a woman in her sixties or seventies in good health and CMV-seropositive. The DNA sequence is as follows: TGTGCCAGCAGCGTAAGCGGGACAGGGGGCATGGATGAGCAGTTCTTC. This codes for CASSVSGTGGMDEQFF.